Described below is a single T cell receptor beta chain sequence and its context. This record comes from a study of shared clonotypes between healthy human individuals. Terminally differentiated effector memory CD45RA+ cells were excluded by CCR7 positive selection of CD45RO-negative cells. The CDR3 has 16 residues. V lost 1 base, J lost 3 bases, and 12 bases lay in between. Germline V gene data show CDR1 as PRHDT and CDR2 as FYEKMQ (reference sequence). Using immunoSEQ multiplex PCR, the repertoire was profiled, and TCRdb retains in-frame clones only, with some absent. The sample carries millions of clones, about 95% recorded once.

This clonotype originated in a man aged 18 to 35 in good health. The source material was naive CD8+ T cells sorted from blood. The chain combines TRBV13 with TRBJ2-2; D is tentatively TRBD1 or TRBD2 (7 bases each). CDR3 sequence: CASSLAGGEDTGELFF. For the CDR3, the DNA is TGTGCCAGCAGCTTAGCAGGGGGGGAGGACACCGGGGAGCTGTTTTTT.